These 28 T cell receptor beta chains originate from one sample sequenced in a study of T cell repertoires in cytomegalovirus infection. TCRdb reprocessed the reads with MiXCR, giving one entry per CDR3 protein. The sample shows roughly 630,000 distinct CDR3 sequences, 20% to 25% of them seen only once. What was sequenced was CD8+ T cells from PBMCs. These receptors were taken from a human donor in good health (CMV status not recorded). Some clones in this sample may be carry-over from other donors' samples.

The table lists this clonotype with a few counts. This chain links TRBV6-2 or TRBV6-3 with TRBJ1-2; unclear D gene. Germline V lookup: CDR1 MNHEY, CDR2 SVGEGT. This CDR3 has 14 amino acids. Trimming removed 4 bases at V and 4 bases at J, with 13 bases between. Here the CDR3 reads CASSFQDTTYGYTF. The DNA for the CDR3 is TGTGCCAGCAGTTTCCAAGACACCACCTATGGCTACACCTTC.

The J gene is TRBJ2-7, the V gene TRBV19, with a possible D match to TRBD2 (5 bases). Germline-derived CDR1 and CDR2 are LNHDA and SQIVND (reference sequence). Trimming removed 6 bases from V and 6 bases from J, with 12 bases in between. This CDR3 is built from 12 residues. The CDR3, as DNA: TGTGCCAGTAGCGACTATGGCGCCGAGCAGTACTTC. This codes for CASSDYGAEQYF.

This clonotype was detected only a few times. CDR3 sequence (DNA): TGCGCCAGCAGCCCCGGGGGCCAGGGGCTCGGCGGCGAGCAGTACGTC. Protein sequence: CASSPGGQGLGGEQYV. The chain employs TRBV5-1 and TRBJ2-7, with D perhaps TRBD1 or TRBD2 (6 bases each). Trimming removed 4 bases at V and 6 bases at J, with 23 bases between. The germline V gene has CDR1 SGHRS and CDR2 YFSETQ. This CDR3 spans 16 amino acids.

This rearrangement joins TRBV29-1 to TRBJ2-3, with D maybe TRBD2 (5 bases). Germline V gives CDR1 SQVTM, CDR2 ANQGSEA. The CDR3 consists of 12 residues. This CDR3 is CSGSRDTDTQYF. The CDR3 DNA follows: TGCAGTGGGAGCAGAGACACAGATACGCAGTATTTT.

This clonotype was counted many times. The chain is built from TRBV7-2 and TRBJ2-6; 8 bases line up with TRBD1. The V gene's germline CDR1 is SGHTA and CDR2 FQGNSA. This CDR3 is built from 18 residues. Trimming at V came to 2 bases and at J to 0 bases, leaving 6 bases not matched to a gene. The CDR3 coding sequence is TGTGCCAGCAGCTTATCGGGACAGGTTTTCTCTGGGGCCAACGTCCTGACTTTC. Translating it yields CASSLSGQVFSGANVLTF.

The V call is TRBV27, the J call TRBJ2-7; TRBD1 might be the D (5 bases). This CDR3 comprises 11 residues. Trimming removed 6 bases from V and 7 bases from J, with 10 bases in between. Germline CDR1 and CDR2: MNHEY and SMNVEV (reference sequence). The CDR3 nucleotides are TGTGCCAGCAGGCAGGGTCTGGAGCAGTACTTC. It encodes CASRQGLEQYF.

The table lists this clonotype with a few counts. The V and J genes are TRBV7-6 and TRBJ2-3; D is tentatively TRBD1 or TRBD2 (5 bases each). Trimming removed 0 bases from V and 7 bases from J, with 23 bases in between. The CDR3 covers 18 residues. CDR1 is SGHVS and CDR2 is FNYEAQ in the germline V gene. CDR3 protein: CASSLAEGTAVLRNTQYF. CDR3 coding DNA: TGTGCCAGCAGCTTAGCGGAAGGGACGGCCGTGTTGAGAAATACGCAGTATTTT.

This clonotype was seen ten or more times. The chain employs TRBV7-3 and TRBJ1-6, with TRBD1 matching over 7 bases. The V gene's germline CDR1 is SGHTA and CDR2 FQGTGA. The CDR3 loop spans 14 amino acids. Germline trimming cut 2 bases from V and 9 bases from J; bases unmatched to any gene: 4. Written as DNA, the CDR3 is TGTGCCAGCAGCTTAGGGACAGTAGGTTCACCCCTCCACTTT. This sequence encodes CASSLGTVGSPLHF.

This sequence joins TRBV7-6 and TRBJ2-7, with a weak D call TRBD1 (6 bases). This CDR3 is 14 amino acids long. The V gene lost 5 bases and the J gene lost 3 bases, with 14 bases spanning the gap. Germline V CDR1 and CDR2: SGHVS, FNYEAQ. CDR3 DNA: TGTGCCAGCAGCCCAGCTAACAGGGTCTACGAGCAGTACTTC. Protein sequence: CASSPANRVYEQYF.

This clonotype was found many times. This chain uses TRBV6-2 or TRBV6-3 with TRBJ2-7, with D perhaps TRBD1 (6 bases). The germline V and J ends were trimmed by 11 bases and 1 base, with 18 bases remaining between them. CDR1 MNHEY and CDR2 SVGEGT come from the germline V gene. This CDR3 comprises 14 residues. CDR3 residues: CAVGNREGSYEQYV. The CDR3 DNA reads TGTGCCGTGGGAAACAGGGAAGGGTCCTACGAGCAGTACGTC.

This clonotype was picked up one time. A much larger clone sits a single nucleotide away, making a read error possible. The chain couples TRBV12-3 or TRBV12-4 to TRBJ2-7; no clear D gene. There are 15 residues in the CDR3. The V gene lost 6 bases and the J gene lost 12 bases, with 27 bases spanning the gap. The CDR3 region is CASSPGSYELSKRYF. The CDR3 nucleotides are TGTGCCAGCAGCCCCGGAAGTTACGAGCTGTCTAAGCGGTACTTC.

This clonotype has at least ten counts. The chain is built from TRBV12-3 or TRBV12-4 and TRBJ1-4, with 8 bases that match TRBD1. The junction had 12 bases not matched to a gene; V was cut back by 8 bases and J by 7 bases. The CDR3 length is 15 residues. Here the CDR3 reads CASAIPGGESEKLFF. The CDR3 DNA reads TGTGCCAGCGCCATTCCAGGGGGCGAGAGTGAAAAACTGTTTTTT.

This clonotype came up many times. The CDR3 DNA follows: TGTGCCAGCGGAAAACCGGGGGCTACTCCGTACAATGAGCAGTTCTTC. Translated: CASGKPGATPYNEQFF. The V and J genes are TRBV6-6 and TRBJ2-1; D is tentatively TRBD1 or TRBD2 (6 bases each). Germline lookup yields CDR1 MNHNY and CDR2 SVGAGI (reference sequence). CDR3 length: 16 residues. Between the trimmed V and J ends, which lost 8 bases and 4 bases, there was a span of 21 bases.

In the case of this clonotype: A read error is possible here, since a much larger clone lies one base away. V is TRBV7-2 and J is TRBJ2-3; TRBD1 matches 9 bases. V lost 4 bases, J lost 6 bases, and 5 bases stayed unmatched. CDR3 size: 14 residues. Germline-derived CDR1 and CDR2 are SGHTA and FQGNSA. The CDR3 DNA is TGTGCCAGCAGCTCGTCGACAGGGGGGGATACGCAGTATTTT. Encoded protein: CASSSSTGGDTQYF. Complete variable domain (other parts from reference TRBV7-2 and TRBJ2-3): GAGVSQSPSNKVTEKGKDVELRCDPISGHTALYWYRQSLGQGLEFLIYFQGNSAPDKSGLPSDRFSAERTGGSVSTLTIQRTQQEDSAVYLCASSSSTGGDTQYFGPGTRLTVL.

In its sample, this clonotype was seen many times. This chain links TRBV28 with TRBJ1-2, with 9 positions matching TRBD1. Trimming removed 5 bases from V and 8 bases from J; junction bases left unmatched: 9. CDR3 length equals 14 residues. Per the germline V gene, CDR1 is MDHEN and CDR2 is SYDVKM. CDR3 sequence: CASSVLQGAWGYTF. CDR3 sequence (DNA): TGTGCCAGCAGTGTTCTACAGGGGGCGTGGGGCTACACCTTC.

Many counts were recorded for this clonotype. J is TRBJ2-7 and V is TRBV7-9; 8 bases line up with TRBD2. The germline gives CDR1 SEHNR, CDR2 FQNEAQ (reference sequence). J was trimmed by 2 bases and V by 9 bases; bases with no gene match: 9. The CDR3 spans 14 residues. The CDR3 DNA sequence: TGTGCCAGTGCGATAGCGGGGACTCCCTACGAGCAGTACTTC. Protein product: CASAIAGTPYEQYF.

The rearrangement links TRBV19 to TRBJ1-1; weak D call: TRBD1 (6 bases). Per germline, CDR1 LNHDA and CDR2 SQIVND (reference sequence). V lost 11 bases and J lost 6, with 16 bases in between. The CDR3 consists of 12 residues. CDR3 nucleotides: TGTGCCGTATTGACAGGATCGTCTGAAGCTTTCTTT. Its translation is CAVLTGSSEAFF.

This rearrangement joins TRBV28 to TRBJ1-2; 7 nucleotides line up with TRBD1. The junction had 10 bases not matched to a gene; V was cut back by 6 bases and J by 3 bases. Per the germline V gene, CDR1 is MDHEN and CDR2 is SYDVKM. There are 15 residues in the CDR3. CDR3 DNA sequence: TGTGCCAGCAGGGGGCCCACAGGGGACGACTATGGCTACACCTTC. Encoded protein: CASRGPTGDDYGYTF.

The J gene is TRBJ1-5, the V gene TRBV27, with TRBD1 matching over 10 bases. This CDR3 is 15 amino acids long. The V segment lost 6 bases and the J segment 6 bases; nucleotides outside the gene matches: 8. Germline V gene sequence: CDR1 MNHEY, CDR2 SMNVEV (reference sequence). CDR3 sequence (DNA): TGTGCCAGCAGAACGACGGGACAGGGGTTTCAGCCCCAGCATTTT. The encoded protein is CASRTTGQGFQPQHF.

CDR3 loop: CASSPYKSSYEQYV. The CDR3 DNA follows: TGTGCCAGCTCACCATATAAGAGCTCCTACGAGCAGTACGTC. This chain joins TRBV18 and TRBJ2-7; unclear D gene. Trimming removed 2 bases at V and 0 bases at J, with 8 bases between. The CDR3 extends over 14 amino acids. CDR1 KGHSH and CDR2 LQKENI come from the germline V gene.

This clonotype has ten or more counts. The CDR3 bases are TGTGCCAGCAGCTTAGTCAGACAGGGGGAACGGCCCTACGAGCAGTACTTC. Translation: CASSLVRQGERPYEQYF. The chain couples TRBV7-2 to TRBJ2-7; 9 nucleotides match TRBD1. The CDR3 sequence is 17 residues long. The V and J ends lost 1 base and 2 bases, in that order; junction bases with no gene match: 9. CDR1 is SGHTA, CDR2 FQGNSA, per germline.

The chain links TRBV7-4 to TRBJ1-3; maybe TRBD1 (5 bases). V lost 10 bases and J lost 0, with 13 bases in between. Germline V gene sequence: CDR1 SGHVT, CDR2 SQSDAQ. This CDR3 region has 14 residues. The CDR3 sequence: CATQRDLSGNTIYF. CDR3 nucleotides: TGTGCCACCCAGCGGGACCTCTCTGGAAACACCATATATTTT.

A few counts support this clonotype. CDR3 DNA: TGCGCCAGCAGCCTCTGGACAGGGGCCCTCGGGGAGCTGTTTTTT. Translation gives CASSLWTGALGELFF. This chain links TRBV4-1 with TRBJ2-2; 9 positions match TRBD1. Looked up from germline, CDR1 is MGHRA and CDR2 is YSYEKL. This CDR3 has 15 amino acids. Germline trimming cut 4 bases from V and 7 bases from J; bases unmatched to any gene: 7.

V and J are TRBV5-6 and TRBJ2-5; 12 positions match TRBD2. The trim removed 1 base at V and 3 bases at J, leaving 4 bases unmatched. Germline V CDR1 and CDR2: SGHDT, YYEEEE. The CDR3 is made up of 16 amino acids. CDR3 residues: CASSLMLAGGKETQYF. The DNA of the CDR3 is TGTGCCAGCAGCTTGATGCTAGCGGGGGGGAAAGAGACCCAGTACTTC.

J is TRBJ1-5 and V is TRBV28; D unresolved. Trimming cost V 7 bases and J 2 bases, with 15 bases left between them. Looked up from germline, CDR1 is MDHEN and CDR2 is SYDVKM. The CDR3 has 15 residues. CDR3 region: CASKRTSGGNQPQHF. In DNA, the CDR3 is TGTGCCAGCAAGAGGACGTCCGGGGGCAATCAGCCCCAGCATTTT.

In its sample, this clonotype was seen many times. This chain joins TRBV19 and TRBJ1-6; tentative D call: TRBD1 (5 bases). Germline V gene lookup returns CDR1 LNHDA and CDR2 SQIVND (reference sequence). Deletions cut 6 bases from V and 0 bases from J, with 6 bases between. CDR3 length: 14 amino acids. The CDR3 DNA reads TGTGCCAGTAGCACAGGCTCCTATAATTCACCCCTCCACTTT. Translated, it gives CASSTGSYNSPLHF.

This chain links TRBV20-1 with TRBJ2-7; possibly TRBD1 or TRBD2 for D (5 bases each). The length of the CDR3 is 17 residues. Germline V CDR1 and CDR2: DFQATT, SNEGSKA (reference sequence). Trimming removed 2 bases from V and 2 bases from J, with 22 bases in between. CDR3 bases: TGCAGTGCTAGATCCCGTTCGGAAGGGGACGAAACCTACGAGCAGTACTTC. This sequence encodes CSARSRSEGDETYEQYF.

This clonotype has a count of ten or more. The genes are TRBV6-5 and TRBJ2-1, with 8 bases lining up with TRBD2. The ends lost 2 bases at V and 7 bases at J; junction bases unmatched: 4. There are 14 residues in the CDR3. Germline V gene lookup returns CDR1 MNHEY and CDR2 SVGAGI. CDR3 bases: TGTGCCAGCAGTTACCGGGGGGGCTTGAATGAGCAGTTCTTC. It specifies CASSYRGGLNEQFF.